This TCR beta chain comes out of a study of tumor-infiltrating lymphocytes in oesophageal squamous cell carcinoma. The CDR3 has 13 residues. Per germline, CDR1 SGHTA and CDR2 FQGTGA. TCRdb used MiXCR to reprocess the PCR reads, holding one entry per CDR3 protein. The sample includes some 14,000 distinct CDR3 sequences, under 60% of them seen just once. The sequenced sample was blood. This TCR derives from a female donor with esophageal squamous cell carcinoma. V gene TRBV7-3 combines with J gene TRBJ2-1; 7 nucleotides align to TRBD2. The last part of the DNA fits TRBJ2-7 better; the J call may be wrong. CDR3 region: CASSQTSSNEQYF. The CDR3, as DNA: TGTGCCAGCAGCCAGACTAGCTCTAACGAGCAGTACTTC.